The 4 T cell receptor beta chains below all came from one sample that was sequenced in a study of T-cell reconstitution after alpha-beta-depleted transplantation in children. Preparation of the TCRbeta library was carried out with unique molecular identifiers. TCRdb re-derived calls from the PCR reads in MiXCR, one entry per CDR3 protein. The sample includes 98,000 or so distinct CDR3 sequences, around 6.4% seen only once; the top ten take roughly 24%. The specimen comprised PBMCs, mostly from graft donor cells, sampled 360 days after TCRalphabeta/CD19-depleted stem cell transplant. These TCRs come from a male patient between 2 and 10 years old who had a stem cell transplant for acute lymphoblastic leukemia, so the T cells may come from the graft donor.

V and J are TRBV27 and TRBJ2-3; D gene unclear. Trimming pared 8 bases from V and 3 bases from J, leaving 6 bases between. Germline V gene data show CDR1 as MNHEY and CDR2 as SMNVEV (reference sequence). The CDR3 runs 11 residues. This CDR3 is CASVFTDTQYF. As DNA, the CDR3 is TGTGCCAGCGTTTTTACAGATACGCAGTATTTT.

The CDR3 reads CASSPLVKGATDTQYF. As DNA, the CDR3 is TGTGCCAGCAGTCCACTCGTGAAGGGGGCAACAGATACGCAGTATTTT. The chain combines TRBV6-5 with TRBJ2-3; 7 bases are a match to TRBD1. CDR1 is MNHEY and CDR2 is SVGAGI in the germline V gene. V was clipped by 5 bases and J by 3 bases; unmatched bases: 11. The CDR3 totals 16 residues.

This clonotype appeared many times. This CDR3 reads CASSVGSGELFF. In DNA, the CDR3 is TGTGCCAGCAGCGTGGGCAGCGGGGAGCTGTTTTTT. V usage is TRBV9 and J usage is TRBJ2-2; D is unclear. The V end lost 2 bases, the J end lost 7 bases, and 6 bases lay between the germline ends. Germline CDR1 SGDLS, CDR2 YYNGEE. CDR3 length equals 12 residues.

This clonotype came up many times. The rearrangement joins TRBV18 to TRBJ2-5; perhaps TRBD1 as D (5 bases). Trimming pared 0 bases from V and 6 bases from J, leaving 11 bases between. The germline gives CDR1 KGHSH, CDR2 LQKENI. The CDR3 totals 14 residues. CDR3 protein: CASSPPVGEKTQYF. In DNA, the CDR3 is TGTGCCAGCTCACCACCGGTAGGGGAAAAGACCCAGTACTTC.